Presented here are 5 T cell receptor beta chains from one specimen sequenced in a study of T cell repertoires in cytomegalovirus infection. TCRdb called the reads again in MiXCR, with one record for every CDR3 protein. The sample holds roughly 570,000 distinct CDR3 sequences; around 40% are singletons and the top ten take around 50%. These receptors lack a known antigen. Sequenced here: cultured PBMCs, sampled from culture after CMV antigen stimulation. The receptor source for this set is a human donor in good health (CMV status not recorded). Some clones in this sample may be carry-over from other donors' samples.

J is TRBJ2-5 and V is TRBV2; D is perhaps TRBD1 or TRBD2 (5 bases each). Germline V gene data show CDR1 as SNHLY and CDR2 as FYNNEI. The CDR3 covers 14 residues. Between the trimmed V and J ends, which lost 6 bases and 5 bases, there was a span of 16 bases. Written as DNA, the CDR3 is TGTGCCAGCAGGTCCGGGACCTATGAGGAGACCCAGTACTTC. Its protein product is CASRSGTYEETQYF.

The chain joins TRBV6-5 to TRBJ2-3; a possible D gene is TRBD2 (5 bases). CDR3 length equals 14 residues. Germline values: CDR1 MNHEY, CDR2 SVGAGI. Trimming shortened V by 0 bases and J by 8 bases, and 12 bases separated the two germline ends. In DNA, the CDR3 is TGTGCCAGCAGTTACTCACTAGTGGGCTCTACGCAGTATTTT. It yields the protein CASSYSLVGSTQYF.

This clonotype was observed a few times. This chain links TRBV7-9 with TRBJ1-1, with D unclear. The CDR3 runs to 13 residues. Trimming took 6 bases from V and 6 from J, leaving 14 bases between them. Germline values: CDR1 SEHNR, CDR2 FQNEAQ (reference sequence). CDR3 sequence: CASRRREDPEAFF. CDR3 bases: TGTGCCAGCAGACGAAGGGAGGACCCTGAAGCTTTCTTT.

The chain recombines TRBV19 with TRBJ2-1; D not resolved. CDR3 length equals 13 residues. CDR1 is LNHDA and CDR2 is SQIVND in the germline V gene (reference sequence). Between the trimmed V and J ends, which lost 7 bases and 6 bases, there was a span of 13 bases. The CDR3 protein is CASNGLSGNEQFF. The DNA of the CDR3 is TGTGCCAGTAACGGGCTGAGTGGCAATGAGCAGTTCTTC.

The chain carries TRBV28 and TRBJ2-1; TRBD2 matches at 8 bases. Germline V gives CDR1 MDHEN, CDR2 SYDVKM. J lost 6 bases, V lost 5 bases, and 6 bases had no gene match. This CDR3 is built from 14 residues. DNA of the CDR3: TGTGCCAGCAGTCCAGCGGGAGAGGGCAATGAGCAGTTCTTC. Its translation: CASSPAGEGNEQFF.